The 7 T cell receptor beta chains below come from one sample, sequenced in a study of identical twins. TCRdb called the 5' RACE reads again in MiXCR, with one record for every CDR3 protein. Here the sample spans approximately 500,000 distinct CDR3 sequences, nearly 15% being singletons. The same sample was also used in a study of yellow fever vaccine responses in identical twins.

The sample comprised CD4+ T cells sorted from blood. These receptors all stem from a woman between 18 and 30 years old in good health.

The J gene is TRBJ2-1, the V gene TRBV4-1, with D perhaps being TRBD1 or TRBD2 (5 bases each). The CDR3 covers 15 residues. With 0 bases removed from V and 10 bases from J, the gap between germline ends came to 16 bases. Germline CDR1 is MGHRA and CDR2 is YSYEKL. In nucleotides, the CDR3 is TGCGCCAGCAGCCAAGAGGGAATCACTAGGGACGAGCAGTTCTTC. Its protein product is CASSQEGITRDEQFF.

This rearrangement joins TRBV5-1 to TRBJ2-3; D is possibly TRBD2 (6 bases). Trimming stripped 0 bases from V and 0 bases from J, with 11 bases between. Germline assignment: CDR1 SGHRS and CDR2 YFSETQ. The CDR3 has 16 residues. CDR3 bases: TGCGCCAGCAGCTTGGCCCCCGGGACTAGCACAGATACGCAGTATTTT. As protein: CASSLAPGTSTDTQYF. The whole variable domain, filled in from reference TRBV5-1 and TRBJ2-3, reads KAGVTQTPRYLIKTRGQQVTLSCSPISGHRSVSWYQQTPGQGLQFLFEYFSETQRNKGNFPGRFSGRQFSNSRSEMNVSTLELGDSALYLCASSLAPGTSTDTQYFGPGTRLTVL.

This clonotype occurred many times. The V and J genes are TRBV12-3 or TRBV12-4 and TRBJ1-2, with 7 bases fitting TRBD1. Germline trimming cut 5 bases from V and 8 bases from J; bases unmatched to any gene: 14. This CDR3 contains 15 residues. The CDR3 bases are TGTGCCAGCAGTCCTGAAAATACAGGGGCAAGAGGCTACACCTTC. Amino acids: CASSPENTGARGYTF.

The rearrangement joins TRBV10-3 to TRBJ2-7; D perhaps matches TRBD1 (6 bases). With 9 bases removed from V and 2 bases from J, the gap between germline ends came to 8 bases. CDR3 size: 11 residues. The germline CDR1 and CDR2 sequences are ENHRY and SYGVKD. CDR3 loop: CAIGDTYEQYV. The DNA for the CDR3 is TGTGCCATAGGGGACACCTACGAGCAGTACGTC.

This clonotype was seen only a few times. The rearrangement uses TRBV7-8 and TRBJ1-5; D possibly corresponds to TRBD1 (5 bases). CDR3 size: 16 residues. Germline V gene data show CDR1 as SGHVS and CDR2 as FQNEAQ. The V end was cut by 6 bases, the J end by 0 bases, with 15 bases between. The CDR3 coding sequence is TGTGCCAGCAGTATAGCGACAGTGCTTAGCAATCAGCCCCAGCATTTT. This codes for CASSIATVLSNQPQHF.

This clonotype was seen repeatedly, ten times or more. V is TRBV12-3 or TRBV12-4 and J is TRBJ2-3; D unresolved. The CDR3 is made up of 11 amino acids. V was shortened by 6 bases and J by 8 bases, with 9 bases between the two germline ends. The CDR3 reads CASSRVATQYF. The CDR3 bases are TGTGCCAGCAGCCGGGTAGCTACGCAGTATTTT.

The chain carries TRBV5-1 and TRBJ2-7; D is undetermined. Trimming took 4 bases from V and 0 from J, leaving 14 bases between them. Per germline, CDR1 SGHRS and CDR2 YFSETQ. The CDR3 covers 15 residues. The CDR3 sequence is CASSPLGDSSYEQYF. CDR3 DNA: TGCGCCAGCAGCCCCCTTGGGGATAGCTCCTACGAGCAGTACTTC. The whole variable domain, filled in from reference TRBV5-1 and TRBJ2-7, reads KAGVTQTPRYLIKTRGQQVTLSCSPISGHRSVSWYQQTPGQGLQFLFEYFSETQRNKGNFPGRFSGRQFSNSRSEMNVSTLELGDSALYLCASSPLGDSSYEQYFGPGTRLTVT.